This T cell receptor (beta chain) was obtained from a study of technical replicates of blood from a handful of donors. The ends were cut back, 7 bases at V and 5 bases at J, with 11 bases in the middle. The length of the CDR3 is 12 residues. CDR1 MDHEN and CDR2 SYDVKM come from the germline V gene. TCRdb keeps only in-frame clones here, not all; method: immunoSEQ multiplex PCR. In the table there are tens of thousands of clones, roughly 91% of which are singletons. Sequences were obtained from T cells isolated from PBMCs. This clonotype originated in a human donor in good health. Some clones in this sample may be carry-over from other donors' samples. The genes are TRBV28 and TRBJ2-5; maybe TRBD2 (5 bases). For the CDR3, the DNA is TGTGCCAGCAATGTGGGAGCTGAGACCCAGTACTTC. This codes for CASNVGAETQYF.